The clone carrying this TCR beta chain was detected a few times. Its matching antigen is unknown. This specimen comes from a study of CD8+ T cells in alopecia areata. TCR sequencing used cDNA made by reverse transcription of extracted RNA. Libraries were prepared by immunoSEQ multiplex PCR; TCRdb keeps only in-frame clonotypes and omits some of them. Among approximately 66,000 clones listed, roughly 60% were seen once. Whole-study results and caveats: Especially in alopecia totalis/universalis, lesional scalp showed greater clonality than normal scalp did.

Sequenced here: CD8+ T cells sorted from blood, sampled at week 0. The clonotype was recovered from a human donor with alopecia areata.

The CDR3 DNA is TGCAGCGTGCTTTTCTCCTACGAGCAGTACTTC. Amino acid sequence: CSVLFSYEQYF. V is TRBV29-1 and J is TRBJ2-7; unclear D gene. The V and J ends lost 6 bases and 0 bases respectively, with 6 bases between them. Germline CDR1 reads SQVTM; CDR2 reads ANQGSEA. CDR3 length: 11 amino acids.